The 20 T cell receptor beta chains below were found in one sample sequenced in a study of regulatory T cells in long-lasting Graves disease listed by TCRdb under 2021. Libraries were made using multiplex PCR. The sequencing machine was an Illumina HiSeq 4000. To build TCR beta libraries, CDR3 regions were amplified by Arm-PCR using iRepertoire HTBI primers. TCRdb ran its own pipeline on the public reads, namely fastp trimming at Q25 and MiXCR clone calling, and kept in-frame beta chains. Rows matching on CDR3 protein sequence are summarized as one entry with the most common DNA and genes. For this sample the table gives about 300,000 distinct CDR3 sequences, of which 15% to 20% were detected only once. Around 36% of the sample is in the top ten clones. The time point label on this specimen signifies: newly diagnosed GD, antithyroid drugs for less than 3 months. RNA was extracted from PBMCs in TRIzol for both TCR sequencing and RNA sequencing.

This specimen was peripheral blood mononuclear cells (PBMCs), taken at new diagnosis, from a patient treated with antithyroid drugs. The source is a female donor with Graves disease.

This clonotype has a count of ten or more. V and J are TRBV7-9 and TRBJ2-3; 10 nucleotides agree with TRBD2. Losses at the gene ends were 6 bases for V and 5 bases for J; bases not matched to a gene: 11. CDR3 length: 16 residues. CDR1 is SEHNR, CDR2 FQNEAQ, per germline (reference sequence). CDR3 in DNA: TGTGCCAGCAGGAGTCCCATAGCGGGAGGAAGAGATACGCAGTATTTT. Amino acids: CASRSPIAGGRDTQYF.

This clonotype was seen only a few times. The J gene is TRBJ2-3, the V gene TRBV13; 9 positions agree with TRBD1. J was trimmed by 6 bases and V by 1 base; bases with no gene match: 8. The CDR3 is made up of 16 amino acids. Per the germline V gene, CDR1 is PRHDT and CDR2 is FYEKMQ (reference sequence). The CDR3 here is CASSLVGQGGEDTQYF. For the CDR3, the DNA is TGTGCCAGCAGCTTAGTGGGACAGGGTGGTGAGGATACGCAGTATTTT.

The chain joins TRBV7-9 to TRBJ1-5, with TRBD1 identical over 8 bases. Trimming took 6 bases from V and 1 from J; bases not matched to a gene: 5. CDR3 length: 15 residues. The germline CDR1 and CDR2 sequences are SEHNR and FQNEAQ (reference sequence). Written as DNA, the CDR3 is TGTGCCAGCAGGTCAGGGGGCCTGAGCAATCAGCCCCAGCATTTT. Translating it yields CASRSGGLSNQPQHF.

This clonotype came up a few times. The rearrangement uses TRBV14 and TRBJ2-2; D tentatively reads TRBD1 or TRBD2 (5 bases each). The CDR3 is 17 amino acids. Deletions cut 2 bases from V and 7 bases from J, with 20 bases between. CDR1 is SGHDN, CDR2 FVKESK, per germline. CDR3 DNA sequence: TGTGCCAGCAGCCAACCGGGGCACCGGGGCGCGGACGGGGAGCTGTTTTTT. Amino acids: CASSQPGHRGADGELFF.

The chain employs TRBV14 and TRBJ2-7; D may correspond to TRBD1 or TRBD2 (6 bases each). Trimming left V 0 bases short and J 7 bases short, with 16 bases between. The CDR3 has 15 amino acids. The germline gives CDR1 SGHDN, CDR2 FVKESK. In nucleotides, the CDR3 is TGTGCCAGCAGCCAAGATAATCTGGGGGCGGGAGAGCAGTACTTC. This encodes CASSQDNLGAGEQYF.

This clonotype has a handful of counts. The rearrangement links TRBV5-1 to TRBJ1-1; 7 bases are a match to TRBD1. Germline values: CDR1 SGHRS, CDR2 YFSETQ. V trimming: 1 base; J trimming: 6 bases; junction bases outside the gene matches: 6. The CDR3 runs 14 residues. The CDR3 DNA reads TGCGCCAGCAGCTTGCACACAGGGGTCCCTGAAGCTTTCTTT. Protein: CASSLHTGVPEAFF.

Ten or more counts support this clonotype. The J gene is TRBJ1-2, the V gene TRBV6-5; 8 bases are shared with TRBD1. From germline, CDR1 is MNHEY and CDR2 SVGAGI. This CDR3 region has 18 residues. V dropped 2 bases and J dropped 3; count of bases not matched to a gene: 14. The CDR3 DNA reads as TGTGCCAGCAGTTACCACCGCCTATTGGACAGGGACTACTATGGCTACACCTTC. Translating gives CASSYHRLLDRDYYGYTF.

This clonotype was detected many times. The chain combines TRBV5-1 with TRBJ2-3; no definite D call. CDR3 length: 14 residues. CDR1 is SGHRS, CDR2 YFSETQ, per germline. V was shortened by 0 bases and J by 8 bases, with 13 bases between the two germline ends. The CDR3 nucleotides read TGCGCCAGCAGCTTGGGAAGTACCACCGCTACGCAGTATTTT. Protein: CASSLGSTTATQYF. Filled out from reference TRBV5-1 and TRBJ2-3, the complete variable domain reads KAGVTQTPRYLIKTRGQQVTLSCSPISGHRSVSWYQQTPGQGLQFLFEYFSETQRNKGNFPGRFSGRQFSNSRSEMNVSTLELGDSALYLCASSLGSTTATQYFGPGTRLTVL.

The table lists this clonotype with many counts. The rearrangement joins TRBV6-5 to TRBJ2-2, with a tentative D call TRBD1 (6 bases). CDR3 length: 15 residues. Trimming took off 4 bases at V and 3 bases at J, with 12 bases between the two ends. Germline values: CDR1 MNHEY, CDR2 SVGAGI. CDR3 protein: CASSSWGQYTGELFF. As DNA, the CDR3 is TGTGCCAGCAGTTCCTGGGGACAATACACCGGGGAGCTGTTTTTT.

At least ten counts were recorded for this clonotype. This chain uses TRBV6-1 with TRBJ2-7; 13 positions agree with TRBD2. V was clipped by 6 bases and J by 1 base; unmatched bases: 6. CDR3 length: 16 amino acids. Germline V gene lookup returns CDR1 MNHNS and CDR2 SASEGT. The CDR3 here is CASSRLAGGLSYEQYF. The CDR3 region has the DNA TGTGCCAGCAGCCGACTAGCGGGAGGTCTGTCCTACGAGCAGTACTTC.

This clonotype was counted ten times or more. The chain has TRBV12-3 or TRBV12-4 and TRBJ2-5; TRBD2 matches 8 bases. This CDR3 comprises 17 residues. V dropped 4 bases and J dropped 5; count of bases not matched to a gene: 15. The CDR3, as DNA: TGTGCCAGCAGTTCCCCGGCGGAGGGCGGGAGGAGGGAGACCCAGTACTTC. It specifies CASSSPAEGGRRETQYF.

This clonotype was found many times. The rearrangement uses TRBV11-2 and TRBJ1-1; D gene unclear. CDR3 length: 12 amino acids. Germline loops: CDR1 SGHAT, CDR2 FQNNGV. V was cut by 2 bases and J by 1 base, with 2 bases left in between. The CDR3: CASSLQNTEAFF. CDR3 in DNA: TGTGCCAGCAGCTTACAGAACACTGAAGCTTTCTTT.

The chain has TRBV7-8 and TRBJ1-1; D unresolved. This CDR3 comprises 13 residues. V lost 5 bases and J 4 bases, leaving 11 bases between the germline ends. Germline CDR1 SGHVS, CDR2 FQNEAQ. This CDR3 is CASSPLSSTEAFF. In DNA form, the CDR3 reads TGTGCCAGCAGCCCTTTATCGAGCACTGAAGCTTTCTTT.

V usage is TRBV5-1 and J usage is TRBJ2-1; TRBD1 or TRBD2 may be the D gene (5 bases each). Germline CDR1 and CDR2: SGHRS and YFSETQ. The CDR3 spans 14 residues. V was pared by 6 bases and J by 4 bases, with 14 bases between. DNA of the CDR3: TGCGCCAGCACTGAGGGGTCGGGATACAATGAGCAGTTCTTC. Residues: CASTEGSGYNEQFF.

The chain uses TRBV7-2 and TRBJ2-2, with a weak D call TRBD2 (5 bases). V lost 2 bases, J lost 6 bases, and 7 bases lay in between. CDR3 length: 13 amino acids. CDR1 is SGHTA and CDR2 is FQGNSA in the germline V gene. The CDR3 nucleotides read TGTGCCAGCAGCTTAATGGAGGCCGGGGAGCTGTTTTTT. Translation gives CASSLMEAGELFF.

This clonotype was observed a handful of times. The V call is TRBV5-1, the J call TRBJ2-5; a weak D match, TRBD1 (6 bases). The CDR3 sequence is 15 residues long. Germline V gene data show CDR1 as SGHRS and CDR2 as YFSETQ. Trimming removed 4 bases from V and 4 bases from J, with 17 bases in between. The CDR3 nucleotides read TGCGCCAGCAGCCAAGTTAGCCAGGGGACAGAGACCCAGTACTTC. It specifies CASSQVSQGTETQYF.

The chain employs TRBV25-1 and TRBJ2-2; D remains ambiguous. CDR1 and CDR2 (germline): MGHDK, SYGVNS. Trimming left V 8 bases short and J 4 bases short, with 11 bases between. The CDR3 runs 13 residues. The CDR3 coding sequence is TGTGCCAGCGCCCAGTGGGGCACCGGGGAGCTGTTTTTT. This encodes CASAQWGTGELFF.

A remark on this clonotype: As the CDR3 is not closed by the conserved phenylalanine or tryptophan, this likely results from a read error. This chain links TRBV11-2 with TRBJ2-7, with a tentative D call TRBD1 (6 bases). The germline gives CDR1 SGHAT, CDR2 FQNNGV. The V end lost 5 bases, the J end lost 9 bases, and 20 bases lay between the germline ends. The CDR3 length is 14 residues. The CDR3 DNA reads TGTGCCAGCAGCGAAGTGCCCGGGCCAGGGGTGCAGTACTTA. Protein sequence: CASSEVPGPGVQYL.

This clonotype has at least ten counts. The V and J genes are TRBV11-2 and TRBJ2-1; D not certain. Trimming left V 8 bases short and J 0 bases short, with 8 bases between. CDR3 length: 13 residues. Germline-derived CDR1 and CDR2 are SGHAT and FQNNGV. The CDR3 here is CASARSSYNEQFF. The DNA for the CDR3 is TGTGCCAGCGCCCGGAGCTCCTACAATGAGCAGTTCTTC.

This clonotype has at least ten counts. The chain links TRBV12-3 or TRBV12-4 to TRBJ2-1, with D possibly matching TRBD2 (6 bases). The length of the CDR3 is 13 residues. The V gene lost 6 bases and the J gene lost 10 bases, with 16 bases spanning the gap. The chain's CDR3 is CASSLWGVKEQFF. The CDR3 coding sequence is TGTGCCAGCAGCTTATGGGGGGTCAAAGAGCAGTTCTTC.